The 24 T cell receptor beta chains given below trace back to one sample, sequenced in a study of cytomegalovirus exposure and HLA in healthy donors. This PCR relied on a set of 60 Vbeta primers and 13 Jbeta primers. TCRdb keeps only in-frame clones here, not all; method: immunoSEQ multiplex PCR. The profile shows roughly 130,000 clones, 70% to 85% of them singletons. The sample comprised PBMCs. The receptors stem from a boy younger than 18 in good health and CMV-seronegative.

This chain joins TRBV7-3 and TRBJ2-3, with a weak D call TRBD2 (5 bases). Trimming removed 5 bases at V and 1 base at J, with 10 bases between. From germline, CDR1 is SGHTA and CDR2 FQGTGA. This CDR3 contains 14 residues. The CDR3 loop is CASSLGSGTDTQYF. The CDR3 DNA reads as TGTGCCAGCAGCCTCGGTAGCGGCACAGATACGCAGTATTTT.

This clone was observed a handful of times. The chain links TRBV5-6 to TRBJ1-1, with D hard to call. The CDR3 covers 13 residues. Between the trimmed V and J ends, which lost 4 bases and 0 bases, there was a span of 7 bases. Germline CDR1 reads SGHDT; CDR2 reads YYEEEE. Here the CDR3 reads CASSLLLNTEAFF. CDR3 sequence (DNA): TGTGCCAGCAGCCTCCTTCTGAACACTGAAGCTTTCTTT.

This rearrangement joins TRBV19 to TRBJ2-7, with D possibly matching TRBD2 (6 bases). CDR3 length: 14 amino acids. Trimming shortened V by 3 bases and J by 5 bases, and 14 bases separated the two germline ends. Germline V gene data show CDR1 as LNHDA and CDR2 as SQIVND (reference sequence). The CDR3 loop reads CASSITGEGDEQYF. CDR3 sequence (DNA): TGTGCCAGTAGTATTACGGGGGAAGGGGACGAGCAGTACTTC.

This clone was counted a single time. The chain employs TRBV7-6 and TRBJ2-3; 7 bases line up with TRBD2. Germline CDR1 is SGHVS and CDR2 is FNYEAQ. V lost 2 bases, J lost 1 base, and 3 bases stayed unmatched. The CDR3 contains 15 residues. The CDR3 nucleotides read TGTGCCAGCAGCTTATCGGCGGGAGGCACAGATACGCAGTATTTT. Translating gives CASSLSAGGTDTQYF.

In its sample, this clone was seen a few times. This chain connects TRBV4-3 to TRBJ1-1; D is ambiguous. The CDR3 is made up of 13 amino acids. Germline lookup yields CDR1 LGHNA and CDR2 YSLEER. V was pared by 0 bases and J by 3 bases, with 5 bases between. The CDR3 DNA reads as TGCGCCAGCAGCCAAGACGACTACACTGAAGCTTTCTTT. Translation gives CASSQDDYTEAFF.

The gene calls are TRBV21-1 and TRBJ1-1; TRBD1, the table's D call, was not compared with the DNA. TRBV21-1 is marked as a pseudogene. The CDR3 length is 16 residues. The CDR3 spells CASSARTGKVTTEAFF. The CDR3 coding sequence is TGTGCCAGCAGCGCCAGAACAGGGAAGGTTACCACTGAAGCTTTCTTT.

This sequence joins TRBV19 and TRBJ1-1; the D is unclear. Looked up from germline, CDR1 is LNHDA and CDR2 is SQIVND (reference sequence). CDR3 length: 11 amino acids. With 5 bases removed from V and 4 bases from J, the gap between germline ends came to 5 bases. The CDR3 protein is CASSVSTEAFF. The CDR3, as DNA: TGTGCCAGTAGTGTCTCCACTGAAGCTTTCTTT.

This chain joins TRBV4-3 and TRBJ2-1; 10 positions match TRBD1. This CDR3 is built from 18 residues. CDR1 LGHNA and CDR2 YSLEER come from the germline V gene. V lost 0 bases and J lost 6; bases outside the gene matches: 11. The chain's CDR3 is CASSQDSRKGTGVNEQFF. The CDR3 region has the DNA TGCGCCAGCAGCCAAGATTCGAGAAAGGGGACAGGGGTCAATGAGCAGTTCTTC.

The chain links TRBV2 to TRBJ2-3; 10 nucleotides line up with TRBD2. The CDR3 is made up of 17 amino acids. Unmatched junction bases numbered 6, after V lost 3 bases and J lost 0 bases. Germline V lookup: CDR1 SNHLY, CDR2 FYNNEI. The CDR3 nucleotides are TGTGCCAGCAGTGATTTAGCGGGGGGTACTAGCACAGATACGCAGTATTTT. Amino acid sequence: CASSDLAGGTSTDTQYF.

The chain is built from TRBV11-1 and TRBJ2-7; TRBD2 matches 14 bases. The germline V gene has CDR1 SGHAT and CDR2 FQDESV (reference sequence). The V and J ends lost 5 bases and 6 bases, in that order; junction bases with no gene match: 12. This CDR3 is built from 17 residues. CDR3 DNA sequence: TGTGCCAGCAGCCCCAGGGAAGGGACTAGCGGGAGCTCCGAGCAGTACTTC. Protein product: CASSPREGTSGSSEQYF.

Of note for this clone: Its ends do not fully match the called genes, so a read error is possible. The gene calls are TRBV13 and TRBJ1-2; tentatively, D is TRBD1 (5 bases). The CDR3 is 12 residues long. In germline, CDR1 is PRHDT, CDR2 FYEKMQ (reference sequence). The CDR3: CASSLESGESAF. CDR3 bases: TGTGCCAGCAGCTTAGAATCGGGGGAAAGCGCCTTC.

This CDR3 is CAWSVPGKSSYEQYF. The CDR3, as DNA: TGTGCCTGGAGTGTACCCGGGAAGAGCTCCTACGAGCAGTACTTC. The chain carries TRBV30 and TRBJ2-7; maybe TRBD2 (5 bases). The V and J ends lost 0 bases and 0 bases respectively, with 12 bases between them. Per germline, CDR1 GTSNPN and CDR2 SVGIG (reference sequence). This CDR3 is built from 15 residues.

This clone has only one observation. V and J are TRBV27 and TRBJ2-7, with D possibly matching TRBD2 (5 bases). This CDR3 has 16 amino acids. CDR1 is MNHEY and CDR2 is SMNVEV in the germline V gene (reference sequence). The ends were cut back, 3 bases at V and 7 bases at J, with 22 bases in the middle. CDR3 loop: CASSFLLRGKAGEQYF. The CDR3 DNA reads TGTGCCAGCAGTTTCCTCCTCCGGGGTAAGGCTGGTGAGCAGTACTTC.

J is TRBJ2-2 and V is TRBV29-1, with TRBD2 matching over 8 bases. There are 14 residues in the CDR3. Trimming removed 8 bases from V and 4 bases from J; junction bases left unmatched: 9. The germline CDR1 and CDR2 sequences are SQVTM and ANQGSEA. CDR3 sequence: CSMSGTRSTGELFF. The CDR3 nucleotides are TGCAGCATGTCCGGGACTAGGAGCACCGGGGAGCTGTTTTTT.

This clone has more than one count but fewer than ten. The chain employs TRBV4-1 and TRBJ1-1, with 7 nucleotides matching TRBD1. CDR1 is MGHRA and CDR2 is YSYEKL in the germline V gene. The CDR3 is 15 amino acids. V trimming: 4 bases; J trimming: 5 bases; junction bases outside the gene matches: 10. The CDR3, as DNA: TGCGCCAGCAGCCGTAGAACAGGGGTTGGAACTGAAGCTTTCTTT. It codes for CASSRRTGVGTEAFF.

This sequence joins TRBV20-1 and TRBJ2-7, with D uncertain. Germline V gives CDR1 DFQATT, CDR2 SNEGSKA (reference sequence). The CDR3 sequence is 11 residues long. V was clipped by 2 bases and J by 6 bases, with 8 bases between them. This chain's CDR3 is CSARTNIEQYF. DNA for the CDR3: TGCAGTGCTAGAACTAATATCGAGCAGTACTTC.

J is TRBJ1-3 and V is TRBV9; no reliable D call. CDR1 is SGDLS, CDR2 YYNGEE, per germline. The CDR3 covers 15 residues. V was shortened by 3 bases and J by 0 bases, with 10 bases between the two germline ends. The CDR3 loop reads CASSEMGSSGNTIYF. The CDR3 nucleotides read TGTGCCAGCAGCGAAATGGGCAGCTCTGGAAACACCATATATTTT.

The chain carries TRBV18 and TRBJ1-2; D gene uncertain. Trimming took off 1 base at V and 6 bases at J, with 9 bases between the two ends. The CDR3 consists of 13 residues. Germline assignment: CDR1 KGHSH and CDR2 LQKENI. The CDR3 loop reads CASSPREGDGYTF. CDR3 bases: TGTGCCAGCTCACCACGGGAGGGTGATGGCTACACCTTC.

The chain combines TRBV18 with TRBJ1-2; D remains ambiguous. The CDR3 consists of 13 residues. Deletions cut 2 bases from V and 6 bases from J, with 10 bases between. CDR1 and CDR2 (germline): KGHSH, LQKENI. The CDR3 reads CASSPEGFDGYTF. For the CDR3, the DNA is TGTGCCAGCTCACCAGAGGGTTTCGATGGCTACACCTTC. Using reference TRBV18 and TRBJ1-2 for the parts outside the CDR3, the full variable domain is NAGVMQNPRHLVRRRGQEARLRCSPMKGHSHVYWYRQLPEEGLKFMVYLQKENIIDESGMPKERFSAEFPKEGPSILRIQQVVRGDSAAYFCASSPEGFDGYTFGSGTRLTVV.

J is TRBJ2-7 and V is TRBV30; 8 bases map to TRBD1. Trimming took 4 bases from V and 8 from J; bases not matched to a gene: 7. The CDR3 is 12 residues long. Per germline, CDR1 GTSNPN and CDR2 SVGIG (reference sequence). CDR3 DNA sequence: TGTGCCTGGACACCGGGACAGGCCCAGCAGTACTTC. Protein product: CAWTPGQAQQYF.

This CDR3 reads CASSLEGSGELFF. CDR3 DNA: TGTGCCAGCAGCTTAGAGGGGTCCGGGGAGCTGTTTTTT. This sequence joins TRBV7-2 and TRBJ2-2; the D gene is possibly TRBD1 (5 bases). V lost 1 base to trimming and J lost 6 bases, with 6 bases between them. The CDR3 totals 13 residues. Germline V gene lookup returns CDR1 SGHTA and CDR2 FQGNSA.

The chain links TRBV9 to TRBJ1-2; weak D call: TRBD1 (5 bases). V lost 0 bases and J 3 bases, leaving 9 bases between the germline ends. The CDR3 is made up of 14 amino acids. Germline V CDR1 and CDR2: SGDLS, YYNGEE. CDR3 bases: TGTGCCAGCAGCGTAGACAGGTCGGACTATGGCTACACCTTC. Its protein is CASSVDRSDYGYTF.

The chain recombines TRBV5-5 with TRBJ1-1, with 9 bases identical to TRBD1. With V trimmed by 1 base and J by 7 bases, 8 bases remained unmatched. This CDR3 is built from 15 residues. The germline V gene encodes CDR1 SGHKS and CDR2 YYEKEE (reference sequence). The CDR3 bases are TGTGCCAGCAGCTTGTTGGGACAGGGCCAAAGTGAAGCTTTCTTT. It translates to CASSLLGQGQSEAFF.

The chain uses TRBV30 and TRBJ2-7; 8 bases align to TRBD1. This CDR3 contains 13 residues. Germline CDR1 reads GTSNPN; CDR2 reads SVGIG (reference sequence). The V gene end was trimmed by 2 bases and the J gene end by 3 bases; junction bases not matched to a gene: 3. Written as DNA, the CDR3 is TGTGCCTGGAGTCCCGGGACAGGCTACGAGCAGTACTTC. This encodes CAWSPGTGYEQYF. Drawing the rest from reference TRBV30 and TRBJ2-7, the complete variable domain is SQTIHQWPATLVQPVGSPLSLECTVEGTSNPNLYWYRQAAGRGLQLLFYSVGIGQISSEVPQNLSASRPQDRQFILSSKKLLLSDSGFYLCAWSPGTGYEQYFGPGTRLTVT.